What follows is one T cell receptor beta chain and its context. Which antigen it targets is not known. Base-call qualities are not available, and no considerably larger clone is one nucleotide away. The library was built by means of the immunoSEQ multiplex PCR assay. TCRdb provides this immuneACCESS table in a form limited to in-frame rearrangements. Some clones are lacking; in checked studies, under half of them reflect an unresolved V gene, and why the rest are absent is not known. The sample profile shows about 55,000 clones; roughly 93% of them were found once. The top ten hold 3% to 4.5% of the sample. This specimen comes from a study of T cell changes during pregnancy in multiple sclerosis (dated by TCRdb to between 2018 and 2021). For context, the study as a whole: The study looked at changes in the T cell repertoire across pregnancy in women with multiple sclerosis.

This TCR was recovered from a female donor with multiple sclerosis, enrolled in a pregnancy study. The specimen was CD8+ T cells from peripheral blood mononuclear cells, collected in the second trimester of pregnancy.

Here is the DNA: TGTGCCAGCAGTTCATCCAAAGAAGCTTTCTTT. Translated, it gives CASSSSKEAFF. The sequence is built from TRBV27 and TRBJ1-1, with the D gene too uncertain to name. Looking up the germline V gene (reference sequence) yields CDR1 MNHEY and CDR2 SMNVEV. Deletion took 4 bases off V and 8 bases off J, with a span of 8 bases between the germline ends. Taken from cysteine to phenylalanine, the CDR3 has 11 residues. Of all the DNA, just the CDR3 is kept, 33 bases in frame from base 1.